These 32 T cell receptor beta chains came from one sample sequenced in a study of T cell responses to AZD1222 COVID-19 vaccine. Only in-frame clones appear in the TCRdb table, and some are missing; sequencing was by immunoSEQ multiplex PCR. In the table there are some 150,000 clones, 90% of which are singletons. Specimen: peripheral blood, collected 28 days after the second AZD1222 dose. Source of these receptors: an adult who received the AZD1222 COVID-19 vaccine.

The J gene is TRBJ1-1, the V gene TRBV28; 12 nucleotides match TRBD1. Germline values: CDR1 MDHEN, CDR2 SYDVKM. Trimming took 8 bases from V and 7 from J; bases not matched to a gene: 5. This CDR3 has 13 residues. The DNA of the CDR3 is TGTGCCAGCCGGGGACAGGGGGCTGTTGAAGCTTTCTTT. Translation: CASRGQGAVEAFF.

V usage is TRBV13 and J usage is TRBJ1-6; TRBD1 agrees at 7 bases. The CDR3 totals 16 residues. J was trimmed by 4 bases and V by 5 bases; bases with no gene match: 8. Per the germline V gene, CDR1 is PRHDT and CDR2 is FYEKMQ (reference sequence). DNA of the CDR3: TGTGCCAGCAGCGGCGCCGGGACAGAATATAATTCACCCCTCCACTTT. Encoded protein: CASSGAGTEYNSPLHF. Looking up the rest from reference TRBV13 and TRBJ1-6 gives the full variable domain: AAGVIQSPRHLIKEKRETATLKCYPIPRHDTVYWYQQGPGQDPQFLISFYEKMQSDKGSIPDRFSAQQFSDYHSELNMSSLELGDSALYFCASSGAGTEYNSPLHFGNGTRLTVT.

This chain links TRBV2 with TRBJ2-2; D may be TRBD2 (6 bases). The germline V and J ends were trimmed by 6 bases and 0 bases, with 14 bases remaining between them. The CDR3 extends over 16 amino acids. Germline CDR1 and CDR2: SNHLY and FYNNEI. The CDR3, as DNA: TGTGCCAGCAGCCCAAAACAGCGGGCGAACACCGGGGAGCTGTTTTTT. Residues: CASSPKQRANTGELFF.

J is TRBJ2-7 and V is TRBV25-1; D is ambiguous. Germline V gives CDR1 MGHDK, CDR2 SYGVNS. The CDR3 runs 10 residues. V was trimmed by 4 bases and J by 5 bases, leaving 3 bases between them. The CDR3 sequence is CASSGHEQYF. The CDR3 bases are TGTGCCAGCAGTGGCCACGAGCAGTACTTC.

The CDR3 bases are TGCGCCAGCGGGGGAGACGGGTCCGGAAACACCATATATTTT. Its translation is CASGGDGSGNTIYF. The chain has TRBV5-1 and TRBJ1-3; TRBD1 might be the D (5 bases). The V end was cut by 7 bases, the J end by 4 bases, with 15 bases between. CDR1 SGHRS and CDR2 YFSETQ come from the germline V gene. The CDR3 runs to 14 residues.

The CDR3, as DNA: TGTGCCAGCATAGCCGCTCCAGGGGGCGCGATTAGCTATGGCTACACCTTC. This translates into CASIAAPGGAISYGYTF. The chain employs TRBV28 and TRBJ1-2; 8 positions match TRBD1. The CDR3 consists of 17 residues. Per the germline V gene, CDR1 is MDHEN and CDR2 is SYDVKM. The J segment lost 4 bases and the V segment lost 7 bases, leaving 17 bases of the junction unmatched.

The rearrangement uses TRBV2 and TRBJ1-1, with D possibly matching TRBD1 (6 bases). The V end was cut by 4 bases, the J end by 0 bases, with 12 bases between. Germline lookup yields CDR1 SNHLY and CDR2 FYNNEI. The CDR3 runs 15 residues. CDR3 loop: CASSVDSLMNTEAFF. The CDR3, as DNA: TGTGCCAGCAGTGTGGACAGCCTTATGAACACTGAAGCTTTCTTT.

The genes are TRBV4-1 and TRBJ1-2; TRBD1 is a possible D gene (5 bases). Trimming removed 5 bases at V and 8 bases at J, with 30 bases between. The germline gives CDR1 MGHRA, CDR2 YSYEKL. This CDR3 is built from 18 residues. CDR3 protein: CASSGLFQPRSARVGYTF. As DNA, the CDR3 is TGCGCCAGCAGCGGACTCTTCCAGCCAAGATCGGCCAGGGTAGGCTACACCTTC.

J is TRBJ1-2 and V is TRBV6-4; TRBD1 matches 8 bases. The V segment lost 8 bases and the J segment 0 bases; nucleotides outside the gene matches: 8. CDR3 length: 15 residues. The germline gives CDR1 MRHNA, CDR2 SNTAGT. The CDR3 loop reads CASRPTGQANYGYTF. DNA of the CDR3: TGTGCCAGCCGACCCACGGGACAGGCTAACTATGGCTACACCTTC.

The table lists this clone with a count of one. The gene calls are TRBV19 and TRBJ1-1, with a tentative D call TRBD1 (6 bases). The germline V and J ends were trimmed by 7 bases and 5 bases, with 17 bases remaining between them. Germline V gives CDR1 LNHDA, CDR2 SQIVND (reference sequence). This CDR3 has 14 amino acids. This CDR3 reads CASNNGGAWTEAFF. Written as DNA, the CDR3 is TGTGCCAGTAATAATGGGGGGGCATGGACTGAAGCTTTCTTT.

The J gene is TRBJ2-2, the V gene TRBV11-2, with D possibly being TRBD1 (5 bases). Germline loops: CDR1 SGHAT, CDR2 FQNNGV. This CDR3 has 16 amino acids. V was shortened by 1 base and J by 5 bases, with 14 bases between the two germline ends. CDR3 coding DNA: TGTGCCAGCAGCTTAGGGGGCAGCCATAGTACCGGGGAGCTGTTTTTT. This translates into CASSLGGSHSTGELFF.

CDR3 in amino acids: CAWSVFRWGGGETQYF. CDR3 nucleotide sequence: TGTGCCTGGAGTGTCTTCCGGTGGGGCGGGGGAGAGACCCAGTACTTC. The gene calls are TRBV30 and TRBJ2-5; 7 nucleotides match TRBD2. The germline CDR1 and CDR2 sequences are GTSNPN and SVGIG (reference sequence). The V gene end was trimmed by 0 bases and the J gene end by 4 bases; junction bases not matched to a gene: 11. This CDR3 has 16 amino acids.

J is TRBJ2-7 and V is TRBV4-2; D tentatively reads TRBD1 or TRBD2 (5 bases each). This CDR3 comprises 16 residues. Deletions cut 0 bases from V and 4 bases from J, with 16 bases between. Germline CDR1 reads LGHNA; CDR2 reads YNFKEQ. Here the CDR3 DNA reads TGTGCCAGCAGCCAAGAAGGGTCACCGGGACCGTACGAGCAGTACTTC. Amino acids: CASSQEGSPGPYEQYF.

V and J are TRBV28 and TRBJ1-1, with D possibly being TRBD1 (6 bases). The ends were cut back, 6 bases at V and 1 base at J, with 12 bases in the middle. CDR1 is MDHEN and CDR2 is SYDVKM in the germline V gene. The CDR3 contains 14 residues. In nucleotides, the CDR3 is TGTGCCAGCAGGTTCTCGGGGGCGAACACTGAAGCTTTCTTT. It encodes CASRFSGANTEAFF. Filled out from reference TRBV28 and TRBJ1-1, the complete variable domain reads DVKVTQSSRYLVKRTGEKVFLECVQDMDHENMFWYRQDPGLGLRLIYFSYDVKMKEKGDIPEGYSVSREKKERFSLILESASTNQTSMYLCASRFSGANTEAFFGQGTRLTVV.

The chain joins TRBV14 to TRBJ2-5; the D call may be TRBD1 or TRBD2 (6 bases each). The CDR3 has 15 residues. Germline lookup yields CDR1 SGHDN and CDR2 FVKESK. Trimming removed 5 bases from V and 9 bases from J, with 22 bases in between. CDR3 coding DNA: TGTGCCAGCAGCTCCCATCTAGGGGGGTCGTTGGCCCAGTACTTC. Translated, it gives CASSSHLGGSLAQYF.

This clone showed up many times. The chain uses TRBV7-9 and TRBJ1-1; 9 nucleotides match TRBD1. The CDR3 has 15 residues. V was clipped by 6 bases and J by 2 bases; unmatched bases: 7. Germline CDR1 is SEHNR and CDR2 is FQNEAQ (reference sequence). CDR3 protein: CASRLRDRENTEAFF. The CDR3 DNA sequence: TGTGCCAGCAGACTCCGGGACAGGGAAAACACTGAAGCTTTCTTT.

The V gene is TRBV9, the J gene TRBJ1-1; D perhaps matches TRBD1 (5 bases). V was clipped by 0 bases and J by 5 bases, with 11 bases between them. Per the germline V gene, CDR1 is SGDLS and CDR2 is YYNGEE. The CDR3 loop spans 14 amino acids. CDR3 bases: TGTGCCAGCAGCGTAGACCGGGGGAGTACTGAAGCTTTCTTT. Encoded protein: CASSVDRGSTEAFF. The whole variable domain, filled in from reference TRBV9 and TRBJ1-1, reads DSGVTQTPKHLITATGQRVTLRCSPRSGDLSVYWYQQSLDQGLQFLIQYYNGEERAKGNILERFSAQQFPDLHSELNLSSLELGDSALYFCASSVDRGSTEAFFGQGTRLTVV.

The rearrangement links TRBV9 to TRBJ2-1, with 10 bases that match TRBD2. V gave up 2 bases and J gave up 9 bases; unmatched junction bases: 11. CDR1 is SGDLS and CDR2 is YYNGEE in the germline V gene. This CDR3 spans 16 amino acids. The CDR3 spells CASSVASGGLQSEQFF. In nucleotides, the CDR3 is TGTGCCAGCAGCGTTGCTAGCGGGGGCCTTCAGAGTGAGCAGTTCTTC.

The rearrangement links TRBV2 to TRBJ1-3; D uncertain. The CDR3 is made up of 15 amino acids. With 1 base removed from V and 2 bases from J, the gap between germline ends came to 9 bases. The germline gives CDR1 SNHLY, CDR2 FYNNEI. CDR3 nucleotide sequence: TGTGCCAGCAGTGAAGGCGGAGTAACTGGAAACACCATATATTTT. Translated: CASSEGGVTGNTIYF.

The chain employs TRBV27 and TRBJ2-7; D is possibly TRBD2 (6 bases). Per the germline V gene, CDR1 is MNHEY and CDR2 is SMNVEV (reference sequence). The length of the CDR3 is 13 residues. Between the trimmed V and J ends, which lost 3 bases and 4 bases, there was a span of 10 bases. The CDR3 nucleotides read TGTGCCAGCAGTTTGGTCGGGGGTTACGAGCAGTACTTC. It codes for CASSLVGGYEQYF.

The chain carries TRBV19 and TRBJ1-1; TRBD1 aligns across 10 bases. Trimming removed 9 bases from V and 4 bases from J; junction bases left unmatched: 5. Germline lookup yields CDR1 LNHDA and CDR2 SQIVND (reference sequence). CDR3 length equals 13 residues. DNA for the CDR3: TGTGCCAGCTCAGACAGGGGGCCCACTGAAGCTTTCTTT. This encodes CASSDRGPTEAFF.

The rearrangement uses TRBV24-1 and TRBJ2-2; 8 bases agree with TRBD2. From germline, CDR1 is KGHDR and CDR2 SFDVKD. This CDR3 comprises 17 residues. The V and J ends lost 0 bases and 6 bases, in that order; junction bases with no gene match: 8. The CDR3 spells CATSDLNGTRIAGELFF. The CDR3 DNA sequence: TGTGCCACCAGTGATTTGAACGGGACTAGGATAGCCGGGGAGCTGTTTTTT.

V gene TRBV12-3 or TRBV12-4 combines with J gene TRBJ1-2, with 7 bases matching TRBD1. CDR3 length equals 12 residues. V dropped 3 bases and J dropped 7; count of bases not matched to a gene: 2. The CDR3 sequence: CASSLTGSGYTF. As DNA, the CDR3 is TGTGCCAGCAGTTTGACAGGGTCTGGCTACACCTTC.

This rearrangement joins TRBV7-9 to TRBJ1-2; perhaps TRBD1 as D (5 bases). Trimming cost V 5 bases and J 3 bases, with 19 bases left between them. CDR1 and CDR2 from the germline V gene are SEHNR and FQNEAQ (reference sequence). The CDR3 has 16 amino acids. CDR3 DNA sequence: TGTGCCAGCAGCCATAGGCGGGGCCTAGAGGACTATGGCTACACCTTC. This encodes CASSHRRGLEDYGYTF.

DNA of the CDR3: TGTGCCAGCTCATCCCTGGGAGCGGGGGGGAATGAGCAGTTCTTC. Protein sequence: CASSSLGAGGNEQFF. This chain joins TRBV18 and TRBJ2-1, with 10 nucleotides matching TRBD2. CDR3 length equals 15 residues. CDR1 is KGHSH, CDR2 LQKENI, per germline. J lost 7 bases, V lost 5 bases, and 8 bases had no gene match.

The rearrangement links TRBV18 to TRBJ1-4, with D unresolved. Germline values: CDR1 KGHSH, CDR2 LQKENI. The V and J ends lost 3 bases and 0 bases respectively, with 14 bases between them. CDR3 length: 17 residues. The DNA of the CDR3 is TGTGCCAGCTCACCTGTTAGGCAAGCAGCAACTAATGAAAAACTGTTTTTT. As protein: CASSPVRQAATNEKLFF.

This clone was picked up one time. Here the CDR3 DNA reads TGCGCCAGCAGACAACAGGGTTCCTCCTACAATGAGCAGTTCTTC. It is translated as CASRQQGSSYNEQFF. V gene TRBV4-1 combines with J gene TRBJ2-1; weak D call: TRBD1 (6 bases). V gave up 6 bases and J gave up 0 bases, with 12 bases separating them. Germline CDR1 reads MGHRA; CDR2 reads YSYEKL. CDR3 length equals 15 residues.

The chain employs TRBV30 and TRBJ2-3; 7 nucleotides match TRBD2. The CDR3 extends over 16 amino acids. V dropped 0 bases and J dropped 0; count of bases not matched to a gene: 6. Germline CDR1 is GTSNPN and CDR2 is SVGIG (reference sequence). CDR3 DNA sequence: TGTGCCTGGAGTGTACGGGGAGGGGCTAGCACAGATACGCAGTATTTT. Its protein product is CAWSVRGGASTDTQYF. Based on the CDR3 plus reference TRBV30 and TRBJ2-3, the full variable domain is SQTIHQWPATLVQPVGSPLSLECTVEGTSNPNLYWYRQAAGRGLQLLFYSVGIGQISSEVPQNLSASRPQDRQFILSSKKLLLSDSGFYLCAWSVRGGASTDTQYFGPGTRLTVL.

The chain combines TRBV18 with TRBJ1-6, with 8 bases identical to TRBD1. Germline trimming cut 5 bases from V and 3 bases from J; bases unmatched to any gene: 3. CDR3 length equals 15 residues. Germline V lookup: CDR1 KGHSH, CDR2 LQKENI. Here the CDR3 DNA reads TGTGCCAGCTCATCGACAGGGGTCTATAATTCACCCCTCCACTTT. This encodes CASSSTGVYNSPLHF. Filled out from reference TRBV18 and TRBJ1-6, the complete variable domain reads NAGVMQNPRHLVRRRGQEARLRCSPMKGHSHVYWYRQLPEEGLKFMVYLQKENIIDESGMPKERFSAEFPKEGPSILRIQQVVRGDSAAYFCASSSTGVYNSPLHFGNGTRLTVT.

CDR3 coding DNA: TGTGCCAGCAGTGAAGCCGGTTGGCAGCTTAACTACTTC. This sequence encodes CASSEAGWQLNYF. The chain joins TRBV2 to TRBJ2-4, with D unclear. V was trimmed by 0 bases and J by 16 bases, leaving 16 bases between them. Germline CDR1 is SNHLY and CDR2 is FYNNEI. The CDR3 is made up of 13 amino acids.

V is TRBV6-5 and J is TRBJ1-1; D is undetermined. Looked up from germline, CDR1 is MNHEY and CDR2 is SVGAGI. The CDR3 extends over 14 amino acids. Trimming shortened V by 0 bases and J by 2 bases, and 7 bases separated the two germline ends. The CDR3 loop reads CASSYSFQNTEAFF. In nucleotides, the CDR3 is TGTGCCAGCAGTTACTCGTTTCAAAACACTGAAGCTTTCTTT.

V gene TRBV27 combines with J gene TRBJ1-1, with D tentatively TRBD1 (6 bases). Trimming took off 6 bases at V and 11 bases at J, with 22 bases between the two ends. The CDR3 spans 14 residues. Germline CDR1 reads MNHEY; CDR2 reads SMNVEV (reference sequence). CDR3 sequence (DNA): TGTGCCAGCAGCTCCAGCTGGGATAGGGGGAACGCTTTCTTT. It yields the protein CASSSSWDRGNAFF.